This section outlines one T cell receptor beta chain sequence together with its context. In the study's own analysis: With immunoSEQ giving junction-only sequences and no quality scores, filtering differed. Some clones are missing from TCRdb's copy, which holds only in-frame ones; the method was immunoSEQ multiplex PCR. The D gene and trimming were derived from the DNA, and the V and J assignments and clone size from that table. The data show roughly 2.2 million clones, approximately 95% seen once. The data originate from a study of shared clonotypes between healthy human individuals. Overall study: Each donor's CD8 memory used one plate, CD8 naive two, each CD4 subset three.

The germline V gene has CDR1 MNHEY and CDR2 SMNVEV (reference sequence). The CDR3 sequence is 16 residues long. Trimming took 5 bases from V and 5 from J, leaving 18 bases between them. The sequence was obtained from a man aged 18 to 29 in good health. Some clones in this sample may be carry-over from other donors' samples. This chain joins TRBV27 and TRBJ2-2, with D perhaps assigned TRBD1 or TRBD2 (7 bases each). Sequences were obtained from naive CD4+ T cells from PBMCs. Subset denoted: CD45RA+ positively selected. The CDR3 protein is CASSLQTGRGTGELFF. The CDR3, as DNA: TGTGCCAGCAGTCTCCAGACAGGGAGGGGGACCGGGGAGCTGTTTTTT.